These 10 T cell receptor beta chains were sequenced from one sample in a study of regulatory T cells in long-lasting Graves disease. Time point noted: persistent/refractory GD, antithyroid drugs over 5 years with positive TRAb. RNA isolated from PBMCs was used to make the TCR library. Arm-PCR of CDR3 regions with iRepertoire HTBI primers generated TCR beta libraries. Each CDR3 protein is one row after TCRdb ran MiXCR on the multiplex PCR reads. Here the sample spans fewer than 400,000 distinct CDR3 sequences, less than 25% being singletons. This specimen was peripheral blood mononuclear cells (PBMCs), taken when the disease was refractory, from a patient treated with antithyroid drugs. These TCRs come from a female donor with Graves disease.

This clonotype was observed a handful of times. The chain carries TRBV9 and TRBJ2-7; 9 bases align to TRBD2. The CDR3 is 16 amino acids. With V trimmed by 0 bases and J by 3 bases, 7 bases remained unmatched. CDR1 SGDLS and CDR2 YYNGEE come from the germline V gene. In DNA, the CDR3 is TGTGCCAGCAGCGTAGGCGGCGGGAGGGGTCACTACGAGCAGTACTTC. Amino acids: CASSVGGGRGHYEQYF.

This clonotype was observed a few times. A much larger clone is a single base away; this may be a read error. The chain is built from TRBV12-3 or TRBV12-4 and TRBJ2-5; 8 positions match TRBD2. The CDR3 is made up of 16 amino acids. Trimming cost V 1 base and J 1 base; bases outside gene matches: 5. The DNA for the CDR3 is TGTGCCAGCAGTTTAGGTAGCGGGGTCACCCAAGAGACCCAGTACTTC. It encodes CASSLGSGVTQETQYF.

This clonotype was counted many times. This chain connects TRBV19 to TRBJ1-1; the match to TRBD1 covers 8 bases. The CDR3 runs 14 residues. After removal of 7 bases from V and 5 bases from J, the junction contained 9 bases not matched to a gene. The V gene's germline CDR1 is LNHDA and CDR2 SQIVND (reference sequence). The CDR3: CASTRTGGGTEAFF. CDR3 nucleotide sequence: TGTGCCAGTACGAGAACAGGGGGAGGAACTGAAGCTTTCTTT.

The DNA for the CDR3 is TGTGCCAGCAGTGAGACCTGGACAGGGGGCCCCACAGATACGCAGTATTTT. Amino acid sequence: CASSETWTGGPTDTQYF. V is TRBV12-3 or TRBV12-4 and J is TRBJ2-3; 11 nucleotides line up with TRBD1. This CDR3 is built from 17 residues. The V and J ends lost 5 bases and 2 bases, in that order; junction bases with no gene match: 9.

This clonotype was seen at least ten times. The gene calls are TRBV7-2 and TRBJ2-7, with D uncertain. Germline assignment: CDR1 SGHTA and CDR2 FQGNSA. The CDR3 has 14 amino acids. With 5 bases removed from V and 3 bases from J, the gap between germline ends came to 14 bases. The CDR3 coding sequence is TGTGCCAGCAGCCGCCAGCAGGTTCGCTACGAGCAGTACTTC. Translating gives CASSRQQVRYEQYF.

This chain joins TRBV6-2 or TRBV6-3 and TRBJ2-1; 7 bases map to TRBD1. Germline lookup yields CDR1 MNHEY and CDR2 SVGEGT. V lost 4 bases and J lost 2; bases outside the gene matches: 2. This CDR3 region has 14 residues. The CDR3, as DNA: TGTGCCAGCAGTTTACAGGGGACCTACAATGAGCAGTTCTTC. Its translation is CASSLQGTYNEQFF.

The rearrangement joins TRBV5-1 to TRBJ1-6; D gene ambiguous. Trimming removed 3 bases at V and 9 bases at J, with 7 bases between. The CDR3 runs 12 residues. CDR1 is SGHRS and CDR2 is YFSETQ in the germline V gene. CDR3 loop: CASSSESSPLHF. The CDR3 DNA reads as TGCGCCAGCAGCTCGGAATCTTCACCCCTCCACTTT.

This clonotype occurred a few times. This chain joins TRBV9 and TRBJ1-2; D remains unclear. Germline V gives CDR1 SGDLS, CDR2 YYNGEE. This CDR3 is built from 15 residues. V gave up 1 base and J gave up 0 bases, with 10 bases separating them. CDR3 region: CASSVNSAANYGYTF. The CDR3 DNA sequence: TGTGCCAGCAGCGTAAACAGCGCGGCTAACTATGGCTACACCTTC.

The V gene is TRBV6-1, the J gene TRBJ2-4; D may be TRBD1 (5 bases). The CDR3 runs to 12 residues. Germline CDR1 reads MNHNS; CDR2 reads SASEGT. V shed 6 bases and J shed 5 bases, with 8 bases lying between them. CDR3 residues: CASRGLENIQYF. The CDR3 bases are TGTGCCAGCAGGGGGCTTGAAAACATTCAGTACTTC.

Written as DNA, the CDR3 is TGTGCCTGGAGTGGGGGTCGCAATCAGCCCCAGCATTTT. This sequence encodes CAWSGGRNQPQHF. The chain carries TRBV30 and TRBJ1-5, with unresolved D. The CDR3 contains 13 residues. V gave up 1 base and J gave up 2 bases, with 6 bases separating them. Germline lookup yields CDR1 GTSNPN and CDR2 SVGIG (reference sequence).